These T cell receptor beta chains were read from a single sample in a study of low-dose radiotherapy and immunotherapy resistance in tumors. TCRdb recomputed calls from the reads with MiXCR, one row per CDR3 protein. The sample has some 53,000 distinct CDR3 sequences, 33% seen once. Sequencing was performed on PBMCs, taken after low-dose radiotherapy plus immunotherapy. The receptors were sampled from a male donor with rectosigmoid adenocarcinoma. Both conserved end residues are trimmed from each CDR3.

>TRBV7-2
ASTTRQGRVTEAF
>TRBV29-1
SVEPQGSRGEQF
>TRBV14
ASSLTIAGGRHEQF
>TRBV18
ASSPRLSDEQF
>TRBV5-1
ASSWPDTPNEQF
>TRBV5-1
ASSRGDGYEQY
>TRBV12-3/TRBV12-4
ASSPDGGSGNTIY
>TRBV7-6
ASRTGTSITGELF
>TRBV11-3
ASSLARGQGLHEQF
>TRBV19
ASSMRGNGGYT
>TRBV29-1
SVESTPGTGTDTQY
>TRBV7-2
ASSLVGGGLNTQY
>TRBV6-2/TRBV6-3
ASSEAGGTGELF
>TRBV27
ASMLVAEPIQETQY
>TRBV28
ASSLEQNLGEQY
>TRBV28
ASSPIVGGTGDYEQY
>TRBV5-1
ASSPPGGLTDTQY
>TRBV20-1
SARLEGNQPQH
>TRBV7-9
ASSRGGSQNEQF
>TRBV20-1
SATPGHRMNTEAF
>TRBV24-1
ATSDTMSGGQETQY
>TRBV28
ASSSIEPYYSNQPQH
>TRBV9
ASSVAGSGGFYNEQF